Presented here are 13 T cell receptor beta chains from one specimen sequenced in a study of cytomegalovirus exposure and HLA in healthy donors. Primers included in the PCR were 60 Vbeta and 13 Jbeta primers. Sequencing used immunoSEQ multiplex PCR; TCRdb keeps in-frame clones, though not all of them. Altogether approximately 150,000 clones are present, approximately 86% being singletons, with the ten largest covering 0.4% to 0.55%. Sequencing used PBMCs. The receptors were gathered from a woman aged 40 to 50 in good health and CMV-seronegative.

This clone occurred a few times. The rearrangement joins TRBV9 to TRBJ2-7, with D unclear. Germline CDR1 SGDLS, CDR2 YYNGEE. V was trimmed by 4 bases and J by 1 base, leaving 12 bases between them. The CDR3 covers 14 residues. The CDR3 reads CASSSAPISYEQYF. The CDR3 coding sequence is TGTGCCAGCAGCTCAGCGCCAATTTCCTACGAGCAGTACTTC.

The chain joins TRBV11-2 to TRBJ2-3, with 9 bases aligning to TRBD2. Germline CDR1 is SGHAT and CDR2 is FQNNGV. V shed 5 bases, J shed 5 bases, and the junction held 8 bases outside the gene matches. The CDR3 runs to 15 residues. CDR3 nucleotide sequence: TGTGCCAGCAGCGGCCGGACTAGCGAGATAGATACGCAGTATTTT. This translates into CASSGRTSEIDTQYF.

The V call is TRBV7-9, the J call TRBJ2-3; 8 nucleotides agree with TRBD2. From germline, CDR1 is SEHNR and CDR2 FQNEAQ (reference sequence). The CDR3 consists of 15 residues. The J segment lost 2 bases and the V segment lost 3 bases, leaving 4 bases of the junction unmatched. Here the CDR3 DNA reads TGTGCCAGCAGCTTGATAGCGGGATCCACAGATACGCAGTATTTT. It encodes CASSLIAGSTDTQYF.

This chain links TRBV7-9 with TRBJ1-1; the D gene is possibly TRBD1 (6 bases). The germline V gene encodes CDR1 SEHNR and CDR2 FQNEAQ (reference sequence). The CDR3 covers 14 residues. V lost 2 bases and J 4 bases, leaving 11 bases between the germline ends. The CDR3 is CASSLWGRSTEAFF. CDR3 sequence (DNA): TGTGCCAGCAGCTTATGGGGGCGTTCCACTGAAGCTTTCTTT.

The V gene is TRBV29-1, the J gene TRBJ2-3, with D perhaps TRBD2 (5 bases). Germline CDR1 and CDR2: SQVTM and ANQGSEA. The CDR3 extends over 12 amino acids. The V gene lost 7 bases and the J gene lost 1 base, with 9 bases spanning the gap. The CDR3 sequence is CSAIARTDTQYF. The CDR3 bases are TGCAGCGCAATAGCGCGCACAGATACGCAGTATTTT.

The rearrangement uses TRBV29-1 and TRBJ2-5, with D perhaps TRBD2 (5 bases). The CDR3 covers 14 residues. Trimming pared 3 bases from V and 2 bases from J, leaving 13 bases between. Germline lookup yields CDR1 SQVTM and CDR2 ANQGSEA. The CDR3 region is CSVEDSGYQETQYF. The CDR3 DNA is TGCAGCGTTGAGGATTCGGGGTATCAAGAGACCCAGTACTTC.

The chain has TRBV7-2 and TRBJ1-6; D gene ambiguous. The CDR3 runs 15 residues. V was pared by 7 bases and J by 3 bases, with 13 bases between. Germline V CDR1 and CDR2: SGHTA, FQGNSA. The CDR3 here is CASKQPEGYNSPLHF. The DNA of the CDR3 is TGTGCCAGCAAGCAACCGGAGGGCTATAATTCACCCCTCCACTTT.

The rearrangement links TRBV5-1 to TRBJ2-1, with D possibly being TRBD2 (5 bases). The CDR3 consists of 12 residues. Germline V gives CDR1 SGHRS, CDR2 YFSETQ. V was clipped by 3 bases and J by 6 bases, with 7 bases between them. The CDR3 sequence is CASSSDFNEQFF. CDR3 coding DNA: TGCGCCAGCAGCTCGGACTTCAATGAGCAGTTCTTC. Full variable domain (outside the CDR3, taken from reference TRBV5-1 and TRBJ2-1): KAGVTQTPRYLIKTRGQQVTLSCSPISGHRSVSWYQQTPGQGLQFLFEYFSETQRNKGNFPGRFSGRQFSNSRSEMNVSTLELGDSALYLCASSSDFNEQFFGPGTRLTVL.

The chain has TRBV7-8 and TRBJ1-2, with a possible D match to TRBD1 (5 bases). The germline V gene encodes CDR1 SGHVS and CDR2 FQNEAQ. This CDR3 is 13 amino acids long. V was clipped by 5 bases and J by 4 bases, with 11 bases between them. The CDR3: CASSPRDGYGYTF. CDR3 nucleotide sequence: TGTGCCAGCAGCCCGCGGGACGGCTATGGCTACACCTTC. The full variable domain, its missing parts supplied by reference TRBV7-8 and TRBJ1-2, is GAGVSQSPRYKVAKRGQDVALRCDPISGHVSLFWYQQALGQGPEFLTYFQNEAQLDKSGLPSDRFFAERPEGSVSTLKIQRTQQEDSAVYLCASSPRDGYGYTFGSGTRLTVV.

The chain couples TRBV7-2 to TRBJ2-5; TRBD2 agrees at 8 bases. The germline gives CDR1 SGHTA, CDR2 FQGNSA. Losses at the gene ends were 2 bases for V and 1 base for J; bases not matched to a gene: 12. The CDR3 sequence is 18 residues long. The CDR3 DNA sequence: TGTGCCAGCAGCTTAAGGCCCGGGGGGGCGGGCCTCCAAGAGACCCAGTACTTC. Residues: CASSLRPGGAGLQETQYF.

The chain has TRBV27 and TRBJ2-5, with D possibly matching TRBD2 (5 bases). The CDR3 totals 15 residues. Germline V gene lookup returns CDR1 MNHEY and CDR2 SMNVEV (reference sequence). Trimming removed 3 bases from V and 5 bases from J, with 16 bases in between. For the CDR3, the DNA is TGTGCCAGCAGTTTCGACGGGGTGAGGTGGGAGACCCAGTACTTC. Translated, it gives CASSFDGVRWETQYF.

The chain carries TRBV16 and TRBJ2-7; tentatively, D is TRBD2 (5 bases). V dropped 2 bases and J dropped 6 bases, with 5 bases sitting between them. Germline V lookup: CDR1 KGHSY, CDR2 FQNENV. CDR3 length: 11 amino acids. This CDR3 is CASSQSGEQYF. The DNA for the CDR3 is TGTGCCAGCAGCCAAAGCGGCGAGCAGTACTTC.

The V and J genes are TRBV13 and TRBJ1-4, with 8 nucleotides matching TRBD1. CDR1 and CDR2 from the germline V gene are PRHDT and FYEKMQ (reference sequence). The V gene end was trimmed by 5 bases and the J gene end by 2 bases; junction bases not matched to a gene: 4. CDR3 length: 15 residues. This chain's CDR3 is CASSRYRGTNEKLFF. The CDR3, as DNA: TGTGCCAGCAGCAGGTACAGGGGGACTAATGAAAAACTGTTTTTT.